Listed below are T cell receptor beta chains from one sample, sequenced in a study of shared clonotypes between healthy human individuals. The assay was immunoSEQ multiplex PCR, and TCRdb's table has in-frame clones only and misses some. The data contain about 980,000 clones, approximately 80% of them seen just once; the ten biggest clones take up 1.5%. Source material: memory CD4+ T cells sorted from blood. The receptors originated from a young man in good health. CDR3s include the opening cysteine and the closing phenylalanine or tryptophan. A D gene is named only where the DNA matches it firmly. Clone size is given for some rows only: seen once, a few or many times, or a class if the clone is expanded.

j_call	clone_size	v_call	d_call	cdr3_aa	cdr3_nt
TRBJ2-5	NA	TRBV11-2	TRBD1	CASSLGQGFLETQYF	TGTGCCAGCAGCTTGGGACAGGGGTTTTTGGAGACCCAGTACTTC
TRBJ2-2	NA	TRBV19	NA	CASSNRPGELFF	TGTGCCAGTAGTAATCGCCCCGGGGAGCTGTTTTTT
TRBJ1-6	many	TRBV21-1	NA	CASSPWGDRGKGDSPLHF	TGTGCCAGCTCTCCCTGGGGGGACCGGGGAAAGGGGGATTCACCCCTCCACTTT
TRBJ2-3	once	TRBV19	NA	CASSAGVVSSTDTQYF	TGTGCCAGTAGTGCTGGGGTAGTGTCTAGCACAGATACGCAGTATTTT
TRBJ2-3	NA	TRBV15	NA	CATSRDWSTDTQYF	TGTGCCACCAGCAGAGATTGGTCCACAGATACGCAGTATTTT
TRBJ2-7	NA	TRBV6-1	NA	CASSEMGWRNYEQYF	TGTGCCAGCAGTGAAATGGGGTGGAGAAACTACGAGCAGTACTTC
TRBJ2-7	once	TRBV4-1	TRBD1	CASSRSRDRVKDEQYF	TGCGCCAGCAGCCGGAGTAGGGACAGGGTAAAAGACGAGCAGTACTTC
TRBJ2-7	NA	TRBV12-5	NA	CASGRGGRYEQYF	TGTGCTAGTGGGAGGGGGGGCAGGTACGAGCAGTACTTC
TRBJ2-2	NA	TRBV7-3	TRBD1	CASSRNRGRGELFF	TGTGCCAGCAGCCGAAACAGGGGGCGAGGGGAGCTGTTTTTT
TRBJ1-1	few	TRBV23-1	NA	CASSGTFLEAFF	TGCGCCAGTAGTGGGACTTTTCTTGAAGCTTTCTTT
TRBJ2-5	NA	TRBV18	TRBD1	CASSPGTGASQETQYF	TGTGCCAGCTCTCCCGGGACAGGGGCTTCCCAAGAGACCCAGTACTTC
TRBJ2-5	NA	TRBV7-9	TRBD2	CASKKLATQETQYF	TGTGCCAGCAAGAAACTAGCGACGCAAGAGACCCAGTACTTC
TRBJ2-1	NA	TRBV7-2	NA	CAVDRIGRENEQFF	TGTGCCGTCGACCGTATTGGCAGGGAGAATGAGCAGTTCTTC
TRBJ2-1	NA	TRBV6-5	NA	CASSYSSWGNEQFF	TGTGCCAGCAGTTACTCGAGTTGGGGAAATGAGCAGTTCTTC
TRBJ1-3	NA	TRBV5-6	NA	CASSLRQGSGNTIYF	TGTGCCAGCAGCTTGCGGCAGGGCTCTGGAAACACCATATATTTT
TRBJ2-7	NA	TRBV2	TRBD2	CASSGTSGPYEQYF	TGTGCCAGCAGCGGGACTAGCGGCCCCTACGAGCAGTACTTC
TRBJ2-5	NA	TRBV28	NA	CASSSSGGYQETQYF	TGTGCCAGCAGTAGCTCAGGGGGGTACCAAGAGACCCAGTACTTC
TRBJ1-6	NA	TRBV27	NA	CASSSRGEASPLHF	TGTGCCAGCAGTTCCCGGGGGGAGGCTTCACCCCTCCACTTT
TRBJ2-1	NA	TRBV5-1	TRBD1	CASSPGTGDYNEQFF	TGCGCCAGCAGCCCTGGGACAGGGGACTACAATGAGCAGTTCTTC
TRBJ2-6	NA	TRBV5-6	NA	CASSSTDTGANVLTF	TGTGCCAGCAGCTCGACGGATACTGGGGCCAACGTCCTGACTTTC
TRBJ2-1	few	TRBV4-1	TRBD2	CASSPGGFSGIHNEQFF	TGCGCCAGCAGCCCGGGGGGTTTTAGCGGGATTCACAATGAGCAGTTCTTC
TRBJ2-5	NA	TRBV25-1	TRBD1	CASSADRGLETQYF	TGTGCCAGCAGTGCCGACAGGGGGTTGGAGACCCAGTACTTC
TRBJ2-3	few	TRBV5-1	TRBD2	CASSIASGGASDTQYF	TGCGCCAGCAGCATCGCTAGCGGGGGGGCATCAGATACGCAGTATTTT
TRBJ1-5	NA	TRBV6-1	NA	CASSEAGGLGNQPQHF	TGTGCCAGCAGTGAAGCAGGGGGGCTTGGCAATCAGCCCCAGCATTTT
TRBJ2-2	NA	TRBV7-9	NA	CASSQQNTGELFF	TGTGCCAGCAGCCAACAGAACACCGGGGAGCTGTTTTTT
TRBJ2-1	NA	TRBV6-6	TRBD2	CASRYGRGYEQFF	TGTGCCAGCAGATATGGGCGGGGGTATGAGCAGTTCTTC
TRBJ1-5	NA	TRBV18	NA	CASSPDGNQPQHF	TGTGCCAGCTCACCCGACGGGAATCAGCCCCAGCATTTT
TRBJ2-5	NA	TRBV6-6	NA	CASSFIRETQYF	TGTGCCAGCAGTTTCATCAGGGAGACCCAGTACTTC
TRBJ1-1	many	TRBV7-2	NA	CASSFLVGYNSFEAFF	TGTGCCAGCAGCTTTTTGGTGGGCTACAATAGCTTTGAAGCTTTCTTT
TRBJ1-2	NA	TRBV27	NA	CASSRRAPQANYGYTF	TGTGCCAGCAGTCGCCGGGCCCCACAAGCTAACTATGGCTACACCTTC
TRBJ2-3	few	TRBV2	TRBD2	CASSDSRGRAGDTQYF	TGTGCCAGCAGTGATTCCCGCGGGAGGGCCGGAGATACGCAGTATTTT
TRBJ1-1	NA	TRBV29-1	TRBD1	CSVSGQAKNTEAFF	TGCAGCGTTTCCGGACAGGCGAAGAACACTGAAGCTTTCTTT
TRBJ1-3	NA	TRBV30	TRBD1	CAWNGQAGNTIYF	TGTGCCTGGAACGGACAGGCTGGAAACACCATATATTTT
TRBJ2-7	NA	TRBV18	TRBD1	CASSSTGDYEQYF	TGTGCCAGCTCGAGTACAGGGGACTACGAGCAGTACTTC
TRBJ2-7	few	TRBV5-1	NA	CASSFGKASYEQYF	TGCGCCAGCAGCTTCGGGAAAGCCTCCTACGAGCAGTACTTC
TRBJ1-1	NA	TRBV11-1	NA	CASSSPARSDTEAFF	TGTGCCAGCAGTTCCCCGGCCCGTTCGGACACTGAAGCTTTCTTT
TRBJ2-1	NA	TRBV10-1	TRBD2	CASSGAGGPYNEQFF	TGCGCCAGCAGTGGAGCGGGAGGACCGTACAATGAGCAGTTCTTC